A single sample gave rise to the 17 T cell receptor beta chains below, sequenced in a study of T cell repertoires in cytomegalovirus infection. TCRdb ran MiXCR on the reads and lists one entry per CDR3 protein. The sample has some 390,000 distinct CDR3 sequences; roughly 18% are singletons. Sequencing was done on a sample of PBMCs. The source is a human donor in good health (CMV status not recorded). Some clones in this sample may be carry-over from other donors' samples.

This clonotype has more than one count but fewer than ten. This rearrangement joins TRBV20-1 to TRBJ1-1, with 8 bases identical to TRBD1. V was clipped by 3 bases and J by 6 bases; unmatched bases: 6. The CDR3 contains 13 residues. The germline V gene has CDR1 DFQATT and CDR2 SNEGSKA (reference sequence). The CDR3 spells CSASLYRGAEAFF. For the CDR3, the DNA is TGCAGTGCTAGCCTCTACAGGGGGGCTGAAGCTTTCTTT.

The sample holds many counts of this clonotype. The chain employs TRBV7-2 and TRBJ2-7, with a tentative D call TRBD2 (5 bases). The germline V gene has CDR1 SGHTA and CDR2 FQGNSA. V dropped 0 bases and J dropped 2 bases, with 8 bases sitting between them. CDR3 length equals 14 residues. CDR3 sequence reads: CASSLAPGTYEQYF. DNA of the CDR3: TGTGCCAGCAGCTTAGCTCCGGGGACCTACGAGCAGTACTTC.

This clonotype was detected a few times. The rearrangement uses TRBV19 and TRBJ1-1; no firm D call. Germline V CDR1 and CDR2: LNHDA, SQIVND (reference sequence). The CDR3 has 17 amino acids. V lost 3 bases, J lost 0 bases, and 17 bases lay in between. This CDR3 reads CASSIAQSSYMNTEAFF. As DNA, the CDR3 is TGTGCCAGTAGTATTGCGCAGAGTAGCTACATGAACACTGAAGCTTTCTTT.

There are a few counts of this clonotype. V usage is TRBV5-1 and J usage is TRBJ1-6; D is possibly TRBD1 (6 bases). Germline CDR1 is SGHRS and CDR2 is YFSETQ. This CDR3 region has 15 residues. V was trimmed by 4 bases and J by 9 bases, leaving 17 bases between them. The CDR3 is CASSETGMARSPLHF. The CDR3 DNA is TGCGCCAGCAGCGAAACAGGGATGGCTCGTTCACCCCTCCACTTT. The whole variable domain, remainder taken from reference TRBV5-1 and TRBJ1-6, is KAGVTQTPRYLIKTRGQQVTLSCSPISGHRSVSWYQQTPGQGLQFLFEYFSETQRNKGNFPGRFSGRQFSNSRSEMNVSTLELGDSALYLCASSETGMARSPLHFGNGTRLTVT.

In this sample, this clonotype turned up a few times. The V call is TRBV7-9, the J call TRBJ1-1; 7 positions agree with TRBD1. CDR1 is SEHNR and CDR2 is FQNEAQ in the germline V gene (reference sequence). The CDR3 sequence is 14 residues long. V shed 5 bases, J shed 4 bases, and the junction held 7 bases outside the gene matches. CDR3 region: CASSETGVATEAFF. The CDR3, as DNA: TGTGCCAGCAGCGAAACAGGGGTGGCCACTGAAGCTTTCTTT.

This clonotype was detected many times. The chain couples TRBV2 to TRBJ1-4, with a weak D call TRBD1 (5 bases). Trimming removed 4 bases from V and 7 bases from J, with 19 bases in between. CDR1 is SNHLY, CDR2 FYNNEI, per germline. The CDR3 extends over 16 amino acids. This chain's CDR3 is CASSAMDGQRGEKLFF. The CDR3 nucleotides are TGTGCCAGCAGTGCCATGGACGGCCAAAGGGGTGAAAAACTGTTTTTT.

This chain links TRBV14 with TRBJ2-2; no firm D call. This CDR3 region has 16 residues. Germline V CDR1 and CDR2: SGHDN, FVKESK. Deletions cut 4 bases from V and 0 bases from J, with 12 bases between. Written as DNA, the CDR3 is TGTGCCAGCAGCCCCTTCATCGCGACGAACACCGGGGAGCTGTTTTTT. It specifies CASSPFIATNTGELFF. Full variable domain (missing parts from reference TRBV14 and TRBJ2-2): EAGVTQFPSHSVIEKGQTVTLRCDPISGHDNLYWYRRVMGKEIKFLLHFVKESKQDESGMPNNRFLAERTGGTYSTLKVQPAELEDSGVYFCASSPFIATNTGELFFGEGSRLTVL.

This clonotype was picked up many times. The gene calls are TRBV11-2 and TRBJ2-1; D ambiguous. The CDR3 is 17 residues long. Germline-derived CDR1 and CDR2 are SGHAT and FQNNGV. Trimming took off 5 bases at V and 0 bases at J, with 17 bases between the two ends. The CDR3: CASSPKIRASSYNEQFF. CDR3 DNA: TGTGCCAGCAGCCCGAAAATCCGGGCAAGCTCCTACAATGAGCAGTTCTTC.

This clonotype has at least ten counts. This chain's CDR3 is CASSGGLADYEQYF. CDR3 nucleotide sequence: TGTGCCAGCAGCGGGGGACTGGCAGATTACGAGCAGTACTTC. The chain couples TRBV7-2 to TRBJ2-7; tentatively, D is TRBD2 (6 bases). The V gene lost 5 bases and the J gene lost 4 bases, with 15 bases spanning the gap. The CDR3 contains 14 residues. The V gene's germline CDR1 is SGHTA and CDR2 FQGNSA.

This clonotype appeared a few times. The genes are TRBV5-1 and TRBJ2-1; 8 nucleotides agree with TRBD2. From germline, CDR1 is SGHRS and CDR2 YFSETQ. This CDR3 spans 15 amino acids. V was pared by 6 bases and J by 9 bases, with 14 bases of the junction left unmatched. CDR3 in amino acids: CASIGSGDEFGEQFF. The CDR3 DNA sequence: TGCGCCAGCATCGGTAGCGGGGATGAATTTGGTGAGCAGTTCTTC.

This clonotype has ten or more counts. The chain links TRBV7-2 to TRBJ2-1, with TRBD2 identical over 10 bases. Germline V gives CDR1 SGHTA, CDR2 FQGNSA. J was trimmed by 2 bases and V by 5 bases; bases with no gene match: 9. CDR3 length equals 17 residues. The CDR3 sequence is CASSTWASGGTYNEQFF. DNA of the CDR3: TGTGCCAGCAGCACCTGGGCTAGCGGGGGTACCTACAATGAGCAGTTCTTC.

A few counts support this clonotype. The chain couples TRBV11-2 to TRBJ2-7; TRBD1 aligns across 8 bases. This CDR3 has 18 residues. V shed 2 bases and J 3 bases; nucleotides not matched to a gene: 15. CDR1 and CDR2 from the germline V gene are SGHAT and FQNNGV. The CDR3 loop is CASSLFLGQGRSDYEQYF. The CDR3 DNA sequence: TGTGCCAGCAGCTTATTCCTTGGACAGGGCCGCTCGGACTACGAGCAGTACTTC.

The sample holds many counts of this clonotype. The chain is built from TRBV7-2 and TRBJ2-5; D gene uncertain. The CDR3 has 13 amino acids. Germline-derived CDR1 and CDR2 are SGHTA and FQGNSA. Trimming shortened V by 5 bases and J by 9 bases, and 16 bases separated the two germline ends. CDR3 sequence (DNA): TGTGCCAGCAGCCCCTCGTTTGAAAGGGCCCAGTACTTC. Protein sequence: CASSPSFERAQYF.

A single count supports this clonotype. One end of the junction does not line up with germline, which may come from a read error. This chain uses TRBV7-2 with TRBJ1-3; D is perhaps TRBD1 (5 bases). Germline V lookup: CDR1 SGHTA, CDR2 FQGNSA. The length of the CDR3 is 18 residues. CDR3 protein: CASSLSVRGGFSGDTIYF. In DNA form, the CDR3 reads TGTGCCAGCAGCTTATCTGTTCGGGGCGGCTTCTCTGGAGACACCATATATTTT.

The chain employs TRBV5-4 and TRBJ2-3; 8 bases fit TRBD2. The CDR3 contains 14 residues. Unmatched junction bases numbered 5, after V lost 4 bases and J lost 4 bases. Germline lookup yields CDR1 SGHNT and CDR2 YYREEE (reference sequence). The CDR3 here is CASSPSGSSDTQYF. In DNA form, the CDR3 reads TGTGCCAGCAGCCCTAGCGGGTCATCAGATACGCAGTATTTT.

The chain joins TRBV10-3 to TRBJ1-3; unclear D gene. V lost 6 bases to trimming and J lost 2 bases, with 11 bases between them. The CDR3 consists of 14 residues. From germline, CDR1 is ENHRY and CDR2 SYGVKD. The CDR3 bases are TGTGCCATCAGCCCCGCGGAGGCTGGAAACACCATATATTTT. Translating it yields CAISPAEAGNTIYF.

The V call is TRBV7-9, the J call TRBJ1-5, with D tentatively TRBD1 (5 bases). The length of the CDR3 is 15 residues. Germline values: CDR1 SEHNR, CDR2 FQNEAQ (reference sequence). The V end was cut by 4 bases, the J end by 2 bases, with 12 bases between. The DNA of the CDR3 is TGTGCCAGCAGCTCCCAGGTGGGGGGCAATCAGCCCCAGCATTTT. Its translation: CASSSQVGGNQPQHF. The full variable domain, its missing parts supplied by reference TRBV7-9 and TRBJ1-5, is DTGVSQNPRHKITKRGQNVTFRCDPISEHNRLYWYRQTLGQGPEFLTYFQNEAQLEKSRLLSDRFSAERPKGSFSTLEIQRTEQGDSAMYLCASSSQVGGNQPQHFGDGTRLSIL.